This T cell receptor beta chain was obtained from a study of T cell responses to AZD1222 COVID-19 vaccine. The CDR3 extends over 12 amino acids. Per germline, CDR1 ENHRY and CDR2 SYGVKD. V lost 3 bases to trimming and J lost 5 bases, with 5 bases between them. Repertoires were generated with immunoSEQ multiplex PCR, while TCRdb's copy carries only in-frame clones and drops some. The table lists under 200,000 clones, roughly nine tenths of them singletons, with over 1.5% in the top ten. This specimen was peripheral blood, taken on day 0 of AZD1222 vaccination. This receptor was taken from an adult in good health. J is TRBJ2-1 and V is TRBV10-3; D is undetermined. This chain's CDR3 is CAISDTNNEQFF. CDR3 bases: TGTGCCATCAGTGACACGAACAATGAGCAGTTCTTC.